The source of this TCR beta chain is a study of T-cell reconstitution after alpha-beta-depleted transplantation in children. Using unique molecular identifiers, the investigators prepared the TCRbeta library. Using its own MiXCR run on the PCR reads, TCRdb lists one record per CDR3 protein. The data show around 600,000 distinct CDR3 sequences, under 25% seen once. This clonotype occurred many times. Germline-derived CDR1 and CDR2 are LNHNV and YYDKDF (reference sequence). The CDR3 spans 17 residues. The V gene end was trimmed by 2 bases and the J gene end by 5 bases; junction bases not matched to a gene: 15.

The sample consisted of PBMCs, mostly from graft donor cells, taken 360 days after TCRalphabeta/CD19-depleted stem cell transplant. The sequence was obtained from a boy under two years old who had a stem cell transplant for acute myeloid leukemia, so the T cells may come from the graft donor. The chain combines TRBV15 with TRBJ2-7, with 7 bases fitting TRBD1. CDR3 residues: CATSRIPTRQGLNEQYF. The CDR3 bases are TGTGCCACCAGCAGAATTCCCACCCGACAGGGTCTGAACGAGCAGTACTTC.